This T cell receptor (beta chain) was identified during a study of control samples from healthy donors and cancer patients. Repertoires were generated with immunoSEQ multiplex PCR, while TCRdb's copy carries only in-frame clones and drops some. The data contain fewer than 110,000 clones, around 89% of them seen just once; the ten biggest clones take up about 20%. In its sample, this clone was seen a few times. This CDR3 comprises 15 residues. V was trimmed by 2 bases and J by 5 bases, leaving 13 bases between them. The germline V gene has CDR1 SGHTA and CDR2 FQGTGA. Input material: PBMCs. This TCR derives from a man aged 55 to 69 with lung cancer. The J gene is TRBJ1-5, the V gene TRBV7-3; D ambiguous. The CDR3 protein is CASSLWSLGDQPQHF. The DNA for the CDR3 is TGTGCCAGCAGCTTATGGTCGTTAGGCGATCAGCCCCAGCATTTT.